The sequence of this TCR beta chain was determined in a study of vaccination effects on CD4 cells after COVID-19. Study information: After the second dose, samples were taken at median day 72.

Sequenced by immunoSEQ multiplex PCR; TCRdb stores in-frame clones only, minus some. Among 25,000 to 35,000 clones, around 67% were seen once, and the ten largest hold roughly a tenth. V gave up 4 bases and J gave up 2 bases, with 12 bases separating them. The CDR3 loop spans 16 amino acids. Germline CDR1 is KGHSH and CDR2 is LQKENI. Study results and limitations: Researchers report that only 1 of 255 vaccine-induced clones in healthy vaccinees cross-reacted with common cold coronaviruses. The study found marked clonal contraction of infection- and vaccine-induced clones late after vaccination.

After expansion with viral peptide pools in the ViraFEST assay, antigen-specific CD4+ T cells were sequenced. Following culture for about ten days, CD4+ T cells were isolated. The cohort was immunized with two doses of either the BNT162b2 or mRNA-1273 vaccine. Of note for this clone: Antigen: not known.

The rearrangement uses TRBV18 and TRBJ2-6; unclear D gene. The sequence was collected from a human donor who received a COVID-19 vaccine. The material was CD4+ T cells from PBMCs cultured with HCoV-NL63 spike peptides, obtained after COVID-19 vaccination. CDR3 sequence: CASSHGPGTGANVLTF. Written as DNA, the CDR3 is TGTGCCAGCTCACACGGCCCTGGGACTGGGGCCAACGTCCTGACTTTC.